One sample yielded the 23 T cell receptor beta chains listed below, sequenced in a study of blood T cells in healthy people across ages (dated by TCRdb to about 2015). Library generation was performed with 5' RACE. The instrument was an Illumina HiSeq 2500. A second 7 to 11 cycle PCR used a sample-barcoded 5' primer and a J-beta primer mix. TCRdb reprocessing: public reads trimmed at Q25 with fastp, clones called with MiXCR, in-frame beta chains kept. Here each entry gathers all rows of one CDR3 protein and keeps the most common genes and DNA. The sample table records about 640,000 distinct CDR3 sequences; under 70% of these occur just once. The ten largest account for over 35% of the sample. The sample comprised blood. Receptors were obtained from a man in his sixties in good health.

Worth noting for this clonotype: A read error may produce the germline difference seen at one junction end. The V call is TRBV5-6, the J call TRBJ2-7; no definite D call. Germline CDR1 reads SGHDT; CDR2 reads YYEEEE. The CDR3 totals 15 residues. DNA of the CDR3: TGTGCCAGAAGCTTTCTCGGCAGGAGCTCCTACGAGCAGTACTTC. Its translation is CARSFLGRSSYEQYF.

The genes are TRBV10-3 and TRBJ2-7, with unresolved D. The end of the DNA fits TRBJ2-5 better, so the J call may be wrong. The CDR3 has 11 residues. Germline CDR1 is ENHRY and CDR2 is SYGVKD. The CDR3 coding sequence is TGTGCCATCAGCACTAAAGAGACCCAGTACTTC. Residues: CAISTKETQYF.

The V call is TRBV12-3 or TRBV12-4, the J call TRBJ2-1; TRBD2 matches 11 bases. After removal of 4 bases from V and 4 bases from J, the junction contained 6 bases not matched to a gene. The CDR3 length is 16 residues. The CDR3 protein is CASSSTGTSGYNEQFF. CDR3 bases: TGTGCCAGCAGTTCAACCGGGACTAGCGGATACAATGAGCAGTTCTTC.

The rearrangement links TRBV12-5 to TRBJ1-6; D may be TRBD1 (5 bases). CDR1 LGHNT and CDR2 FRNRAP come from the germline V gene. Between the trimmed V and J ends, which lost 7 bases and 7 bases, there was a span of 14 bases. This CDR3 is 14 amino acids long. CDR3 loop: CASEQVRGNSPLHF. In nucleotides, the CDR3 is TGTGCTAGTGAACAGGTACGGGGAAATTCACCCCTCCACTTT.

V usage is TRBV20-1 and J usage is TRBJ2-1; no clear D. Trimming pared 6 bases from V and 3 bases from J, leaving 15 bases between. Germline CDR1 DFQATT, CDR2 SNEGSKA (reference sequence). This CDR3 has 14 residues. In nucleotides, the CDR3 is TGCAGTGCCATAAACCAGGCCCGCTACAATGAGCAGTTCTTC. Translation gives CSAINQARYNEQFF.

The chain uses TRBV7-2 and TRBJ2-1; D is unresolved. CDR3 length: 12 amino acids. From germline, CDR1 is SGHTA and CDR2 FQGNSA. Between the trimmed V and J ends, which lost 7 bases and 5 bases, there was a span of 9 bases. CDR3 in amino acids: CASTEIDNEQFF. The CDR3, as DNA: TGTGCCAGCACAGAAATCGACAATGAGCAGTTCTTC. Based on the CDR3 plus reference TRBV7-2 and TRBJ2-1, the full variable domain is GAGVSQSPSNKVTEKGKDVELRCDPISGHTALYWYRQSLGQGLEFLIYFQGNSAPDKSGLPSDRFSAERTGGSVSTLTIQRTQQEDSAVYLCASTEIDNEQFFGPGTRLTVL.

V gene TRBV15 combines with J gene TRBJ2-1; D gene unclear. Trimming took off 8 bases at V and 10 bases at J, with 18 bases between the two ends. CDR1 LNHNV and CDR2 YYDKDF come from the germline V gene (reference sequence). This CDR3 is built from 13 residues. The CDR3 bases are TGTGCCACCGAGGCGGCGGATTCCTACGAGCAGTTCTTC. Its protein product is CATEAADSYEQFF.

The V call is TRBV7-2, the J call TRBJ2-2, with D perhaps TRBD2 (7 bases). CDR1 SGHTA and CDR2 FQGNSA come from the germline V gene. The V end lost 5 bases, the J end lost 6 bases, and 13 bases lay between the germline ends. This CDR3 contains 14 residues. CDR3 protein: CASSMRGGPGELFF. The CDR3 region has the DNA TGTGCCAGCAGCATGAGGGGGGGCCCCGGGGAGCTGTTTTTT.

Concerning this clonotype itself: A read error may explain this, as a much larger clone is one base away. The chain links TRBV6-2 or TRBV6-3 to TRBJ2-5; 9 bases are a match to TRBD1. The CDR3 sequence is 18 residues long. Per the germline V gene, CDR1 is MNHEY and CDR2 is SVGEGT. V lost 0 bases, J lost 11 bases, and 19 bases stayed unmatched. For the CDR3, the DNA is TGTGCCAGCAGTTACTCCCCGCCCGGGACAGGGACCTACAATGAGCAGTACTTC. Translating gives CASSYSPPGTGTYNEQYF.

This CDR3 is CASSQDLSGGRSYNEQFF. The CDR3 nucleotides are TGCGCCAGCAGCCAAGATCTTAGCGGGGGGAGATCCTACAATGAGCAGTTCTTC. V usage is TRBV4-1 and J usage is TRBJ2-1; 10 nucleotides align to TRBD2. The CDR3 runs 18 residues. Germline CDR1 is MGHRA and CDR2 is YSYEKL. V dropped 0 bases and J dropped 1; count of bases not matched to a gene: 6.

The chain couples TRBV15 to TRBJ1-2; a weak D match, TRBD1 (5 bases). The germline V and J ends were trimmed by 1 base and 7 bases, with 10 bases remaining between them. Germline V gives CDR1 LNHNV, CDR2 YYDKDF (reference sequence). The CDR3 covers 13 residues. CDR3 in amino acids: CATSRGQRAGYTF. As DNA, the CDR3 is TGTGCCACCAGCAGAGGACAGCGTGCTGGCTACACCTTC.

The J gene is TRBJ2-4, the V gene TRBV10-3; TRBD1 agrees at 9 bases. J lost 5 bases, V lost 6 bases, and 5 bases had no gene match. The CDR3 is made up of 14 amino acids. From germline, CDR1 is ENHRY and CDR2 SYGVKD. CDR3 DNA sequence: TGTGCCATCAGCCCGGGACAGGGCGAAAACATTCAGTACTTC. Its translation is CAISPGQGENIQYF.

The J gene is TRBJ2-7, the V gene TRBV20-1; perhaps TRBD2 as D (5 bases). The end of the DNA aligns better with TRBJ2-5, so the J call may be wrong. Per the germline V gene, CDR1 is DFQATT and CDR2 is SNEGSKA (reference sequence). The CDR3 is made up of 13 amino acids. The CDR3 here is CSARDEGFETQYF. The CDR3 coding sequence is TGCAGTGCTAGAGACGAGGGTTTTGAGACCCAGTACTTC.

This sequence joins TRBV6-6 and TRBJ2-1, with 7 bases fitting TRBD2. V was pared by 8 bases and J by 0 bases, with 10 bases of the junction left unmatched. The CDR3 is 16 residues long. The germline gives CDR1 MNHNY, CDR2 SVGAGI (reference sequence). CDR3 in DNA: TGTGCCAGCCTGGGGGGGAGCGGGGCCTCCTACAATGAGCAGTTCTTC. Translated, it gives CASLGGSGASYNEQFF.

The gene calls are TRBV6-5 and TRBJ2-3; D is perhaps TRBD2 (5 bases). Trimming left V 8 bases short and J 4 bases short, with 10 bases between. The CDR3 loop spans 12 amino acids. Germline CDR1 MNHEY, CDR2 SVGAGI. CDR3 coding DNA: TGTGCCAGCCGGCTAGCTTCAGATACGCAGTATTTT. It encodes CASRLASDTQYF.

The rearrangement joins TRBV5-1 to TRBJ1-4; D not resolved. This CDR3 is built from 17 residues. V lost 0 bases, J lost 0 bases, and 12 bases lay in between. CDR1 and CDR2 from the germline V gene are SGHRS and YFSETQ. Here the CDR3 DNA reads TGCGCCAGCAGCTTGGTACCGGGTGCCGCAACTAATGAAAAACTGTTTTTT. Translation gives CASSLVPGAATNEKLFF.

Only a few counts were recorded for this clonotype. In DNA form, the CDR3 reads TGTGCCATCAGTGTGGAGGGACTAGCGGCCTCCTACGAGCAGTACTTC. Translation: CAISVEGLAASYEQYF. This sequence joins TRBV10-3 and TRBJ2-7; 11 bases agree with TRBD2. Germline assignment: CDR1 ENHRY and CDR2 SYGVKD. Losses at the gene ends were 4 bases for V and 0 bases for J; bases not matched to a gene: 5. This CDR3 has 16 residues.

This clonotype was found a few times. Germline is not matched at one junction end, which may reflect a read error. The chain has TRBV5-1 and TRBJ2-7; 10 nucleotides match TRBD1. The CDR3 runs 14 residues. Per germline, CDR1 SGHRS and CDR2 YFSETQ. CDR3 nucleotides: TGTGCCAGCAGCTCCGGGACAGGGGACTACGAGCAGTACTTC. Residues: CASSSGTGDYEQYF.

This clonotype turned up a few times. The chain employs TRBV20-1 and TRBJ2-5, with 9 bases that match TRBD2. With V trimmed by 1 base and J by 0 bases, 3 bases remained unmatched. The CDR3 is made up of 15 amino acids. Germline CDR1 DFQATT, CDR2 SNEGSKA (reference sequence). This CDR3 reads CSARGSGGHQETQYF. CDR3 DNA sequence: TGCAGTGCTAGAGGTAGCGGGGGCCACCAAGAGACCCAGTACTTC.

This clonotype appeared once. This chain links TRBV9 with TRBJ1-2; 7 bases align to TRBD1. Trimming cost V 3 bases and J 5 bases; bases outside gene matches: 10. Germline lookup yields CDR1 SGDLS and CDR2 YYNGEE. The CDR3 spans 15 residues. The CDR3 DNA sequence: TGTGCCAGCAGCGCCTTGGGGACAGCAACTTATGGCTACACCTTC. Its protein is CASSALGTATYGYTF.

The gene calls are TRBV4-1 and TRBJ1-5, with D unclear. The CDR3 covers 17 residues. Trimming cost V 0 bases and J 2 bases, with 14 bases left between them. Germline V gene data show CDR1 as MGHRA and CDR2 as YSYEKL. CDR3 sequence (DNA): TGCGCCAGCAGCCAAGAAAGTAGCAGCCAGGGCAATCAGCCCCAGCATTTT. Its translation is CASSQESSSQGNQPQHF.

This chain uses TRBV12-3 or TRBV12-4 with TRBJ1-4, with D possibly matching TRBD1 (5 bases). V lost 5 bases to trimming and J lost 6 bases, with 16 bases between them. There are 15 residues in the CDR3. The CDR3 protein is CASSPGPMSDEKLFF. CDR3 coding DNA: TGTGCCAGCAGTCCGGGACCCATGTCGGATGAAAAACTGTTTTTT.

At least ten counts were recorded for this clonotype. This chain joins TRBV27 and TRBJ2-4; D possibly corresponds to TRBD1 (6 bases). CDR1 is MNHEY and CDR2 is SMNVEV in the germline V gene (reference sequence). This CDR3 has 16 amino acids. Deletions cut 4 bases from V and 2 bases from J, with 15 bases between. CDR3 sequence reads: CASSSILDRSKNIQYF. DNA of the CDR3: TGTGCCAGCAGTTCGATACTCGACAGGTCCAAAAACATTCAGTACTTC.